The 8 T cell receptor beta chains presented below share a single source sample, sequenced in a study of T cell repertoires in cytomegalovirus infection. TCRdb independently ran MiXCR on the reads; one entry per CDR3 protein. The table records 350,000 to 550,000 distinct CDR3 sequences, roughly 30% of them present only once. The sequencing sample was made of PBMCs. Source of these receptors: a human donor in good health (CMV status not recorded). Some clones in this sample may be carry-over from other donors' samples.

The chain links TRBV20-1 to TRBJ2-1; a possible D gene is TRBD2 (5 bases). The V end lost 0 bases, the J end lost 0 bases, and 15 bases lay between the germline ends. The CDR3 has 17 residues. Per germline, CDR1 DFQATT and CDR2 SNEGSKA (reference sequence). CDR3 sequence: CSAREWSRGYSYNEQFF. CDR3 nucleotides: TGCAGTGCTAGAGAATGGTCCCGGGGATACTCCTACAATGAGCAGTTCTTC.

The chain combines TRBV4-1 with TRBJ1-1; 11 nucleotides line up with TRBD1. V was clipped by 4 bases and J by 8 bases; unmatched bases: 6. CDR3 length: 14 amino acids. Germline V CDR1 and CDR2: MGHRA, YSYEKL. CDR3 bases: TGCGCCAGCAGCCGCGGACAGGGGGCGGGAGAAGCTTTCTTT. It yields the protein CASSRGQGAGEAFF.

The V call is TRBV20-1, the J call TRBJ2-7, with a possible D match to TRBD1 (6 bases). Trimming removed 3 bases from V and 6 bases from J, with 9 bases in between. There are 11 residues in the CDR3. In germline, CDR1 is DFQATT, CDR2 SNEGSKA (reference sequence). DNA of the CDR3: TGCAGTGCTAGCAGGGGTGGCGAGCAGTACTTC. It yields the protein CSASRGGEQYF.

The gene calls are TRBV4-1 and TRBJ1-2; tentatively, D is TRBD1 (6 bases). Germline lookup yields CDR1 MGHRA and CDR2 YSYEKL. Trimming removed 5 bases from V and 0 bases from J, with 16 bases in between. This CDR3 spans 16 amino acids. In nucleotides, the CDR3 is TGCGCCAGCAGCACCTCCGGGGGGGCCTCTAACTATGGCTACACCTTC. This codes for CASSTSGGASNYGYTF.

Notes on this clonotype: A read error may be the cause here, since a much bigger clone is one base away. Given the absence of the conserved phenylalanine or tryptophan at the CDR3 end, a read error is likely. The V gene is TRBV6-2 or TRBV6-3, the J gene TRBJ2-1; weak D call: TRBD1 (5 bases). Germline V lookup: CDR1 MNHEY, CDR2 SVGEGT. This CDR3 is 16 amino acids long. The germline V and J ends were trimmed by 6 bases and 5 bases, with 20 bases remaining between them. CDR3 region: CASSPSARRGNNEQFL. DNA of the CDR3: TGTGCCAGCAGCCCTTCCGCGCGTAGGGGCAACAATGAGCAGTTCTTA.

The gene calls are TRBV5-6 and TRBJ2-3; no definite D call. The V end lost 4 bases, the J end lost 2 bases, and 14 bases lay between the germline ends. Germline-derived CDR1 and CDR2 are SGHDT and YYEEEE. The CDR3 contains 15 residues. CDR3 sequence reads: CASSPDRLATDTQYF. Written as DNA, the CDR3 is TGTGCCAGCAGCCCTGACCGGTTAGCCACAGATACGCAGTATTTT. Full variable domain (rest looked up from reference TRBV5-6 and TRBJ2-3): DAGVTQSPTHLIKTRGQQVTLRCSPKSGHDTVSWYQQALGQGPQFIFQYYEEEERQRGNFPDRFSGHQFPNYSSELNVNALLLGDSALYLCASSPDRLATDTQYFGPGTRLTVL.

This sequence joins TRBV20-1 and TRBJ2-3; D may be TRBD2 (6 bases). From germline, CDR1 is DFQATT and CDR2 SNEGSKA (reference sequence). V was pared by 3 bases and J by 5 bases, with 18 bases between. The CDR3 spans 15 residues. The chain's CDR3 is CSASREQESRDTQYF. The CDR3 DNA sequence: TGCAGTGCTAGCCGGGAGCAAGAGAGCCGAGATACGCAGTATTTT.

Worth noting for this clonotype: A much larger clone differs from this one at a single base, so this may be a read error. V usage is TRBV7-2 and J usage is TRBJ2-4; 8 bases are a match to TRBD2. The CDR3 covers 16 residues. In germline, CDR1 is SGHTA, CDR2 FQGNSA. The CDR3, as DNA: TGTGCCAGCAGTTTGGACTCGGGGGGGGCCAAAAACATTCAGCACTTC. Translated, it gives CASSLDSGGAKNIQHF. Together with reference TRBV7-2 and TRBJ2-4, the CDR3 gives the full variable domain: GAGVSQSPSNKVTEKGKDVELRCDPISGHTALYWYRQSLGQGLEFLIYFQGNSAPDKSGLPSDRFSAERTGGSVSTLTIQRTQQEDSAVYLCASSLDSGGAKNIQHFGAGTRLSVL.